This TCR beta chain came from a study of blood T cell repertoires in COVID-19. Across the study: From the United States, Italy and Spain came samples of acute and convalescent COVID-19. T cells, B-cell-depleted T cells, or PBMCs provided the cDNA or gDNA that served as material.

As handled by the study authors: Estimated nucleated cell counts came from reference gene primer amplification. Generated by immunoSEQ multiplex PCR, the TCRdb table keeps only in-frame clones and is missing some. V, J and clone size derive from that table, while D and trimming were established from the DNA sequence. The sample consists of 95,000 to 150,000 clones, 90% of them appearing once. The CDR3 spans 16 residues. V dropped 5 bases and J dropped 5; count of bases not matched to a gene: 12. Per the germline V gene, CDR1 is KGHSH and CDR2 is LQKENI. Those enrolled in Seattle joined during active infection and were followed longitudinally afterward.

Sequenced material: peripheral blood. V is TRBV18 and J is TRBJ1-3; 7 bases map to TRBD1. The clonotype comes from a woman aged 60-75 years with COVID-19, enrolled during active disease. The CDR3 region is CASSFPGQRSRNTIYF. The CDR3 DNA reads as TGTGCCAGCTCATTCCCGGGACAGCGTTCTCGAAACACCATATATTTT.